Shown below are 16 T cell receptor beta chains from a single sample sequenced in a study of blood T cells in healthy people across ages. Sample-barcoded 5' priming and a J-beta primer mix drove a second PCR of about 6 to 11 cycles. MiXCR was run by TCRdb on the 5' RACE reads, yielding one entry per CDR3 protein. The sample carries about 1,400,000 distinct CDR3 sequences, about 43% recorded once. The sample was blood. These receptors all come from a woman between 18 and 30 years old in good health.

This clonotype occurred a few times. The chain carries TRBV25-1 and TRBJ1-5; D unclear. The CDR3 totals 13 residues. V was pared by 1 base and J by 2 bases, with 3 bases between. Germline V gene lookup returns CDR1 MGHDK and CDR2 SYGVNS. The CDR3 nucleotides are TGTGCCAGCAGTGAATTCGGCAATCAGCCCCAGCATTTT. As protein: CASSEFGNQPQHF.

The chain couples TRBV4-1 to TRBJ1-3; the D is unclear. The CDR3 runs 17 residues. V was pared by 4 bases and J by 2 bases, with 18 bases between. Germline CDR1 and CDR2: MGHRA and YSYEKL. Here the CDR3 DNA reads TGCGCCAGCAGCCCTTCTGAGGCAGCCAATCCTGGAAACACCATATATTTT. It translates to CASSPSEAANPGNTIYF.

J is TRBJ2-7 and V is TRBV7-2; the D gene is possibly TRBD2 (5 bases). The germline V and J ends were trimmed by 6 bases and 2 bases, with 14 bases remaining between them. There are 14 residues in the CDR3. Germline V gene data show CDR1 as SGHTA and CDR2 as FQGNSA. The CDR3, as DNA: TGTGCCAGCAGTTCTTCTCCGACTACCTACGAGCAGTACTTC. Protein product: CASSSSPTTYEQYF.

This chain links TRBV5-1 with TRBJ2-1; possibly TRBD1 for D (6 bases). The V and J ends lost 4 bases and 7 bases respectively, with 18 bases between them. The CDR3 is 15 amino acids. In germline, CDR1 is SGHRS, CDR2 YFSETQ. CDR3 in DNA: TGCGCCAGCAGCCCGGTCGGTCAGAGGGGGAATGAGCAGTTCTTC. It yields the protein CASSPVGQRGNEQFF. The entire variable domain, with the rest obtained from reference TRBV5-1 and TRBJ2-1, is as follows: KAGVTQTPRYLIKTRGQQVTLSCSPISGHRSVSWYQQTPGQGLQFLFEYFSETQRNKGNFPGRFSGRQFSNSRSEMNVSTLELGDSALYLCASSPVGQRGNEQFFGPGTRLTVL.

The V and J genes are TRBV12-3 or TRBV12-4 and TRBJ2-1, with 7 positions matching TRBD1. The CDR3 sequence is 13 residues long. Trimming removed 3 bases from V and 9 bases from J; junction bases left unmatched: 5. Here the CDR3 reads CASSLDNRGEQFF. DNA for the CDR3: TGTGCCAGCAGTTTGGACAACAGGGGTGAGCAGTTCTTC.

CDR3 sequence: CSASPGQTSYGYTF. The CDR3 nucleotides read TGCAGTGCTAGTCCGGGACAGACCTCCTATGGCTACACCTTC. The V gene is TRBV20-1, the J gene TRBJ1-2, with 7 nucleotides matching TRBD1. After removal of 3 bases from V and 4 bases from J, the junction contained 8 bases not matched to a gene. Germline CDR1 is DFQATT and CDR2 is SNEGSKA (reference sequence). The CDR3 runs 14 residues.

The gene calls are TRBV10-3 and TRBJ1-5; D might be TRBD1 (6 bases). The germline V and J ends were trimmed by 5 bases and 4 bases, with 9 bases remaining between them. Germline assignment: CDR1 ENHRY and CDR2 SYGVKD. The CDR3 extends over 13 amino acids. The CDR3 DNA follows: TGTGCCATCAGTCTGGACAGTAATCAGCCCCAGCATTTT. Amino acid sequence: CAISLDSNQPQHF.

The chain couples TRBV27 to TRBJ2-1; TRBD2 agrees at 9 bases. The CDR3 totals 15 residues. Germline CDR1 reads MNHEY; CDR2 reads SMNVEV (reference sequence). J lost 5 bases, V lost 5 bases, and 7 bases had no gene match. The CDR3 DNA reads TGTGCCAGCAGTCCGACTAGCGGACCTAACAATGAGCAGTTCTTC. Protein: CASSPTSGPNNEQFF.

This clonotype showed up many times. V and J are TRBV20-1 and TRBJ2-7, with D perhaps TRBD2 (5 bases). Trimming removed 3 bases from V and 0 bases from J, with 12 bases in between. This CDR3 has 14 amino acids. From germline, CDR1 is DFQATT and CDR2 SNEGSKA (reference sequence). Here the CDR3 reads CSASKAESSYEQYF. The CDR3 DNA reads TGCAGTGCTAGCAAAGCGGAAAGCTCCTACGAGCAGTACTTC.

The genes are TRBV9 and TRBJ2-5, with a possible D match to TRBD2 (5 bases). Trimming shortened V by 0 bases and J by 4 bases, and 13 bases separated the two germline ends. This CDR3 region has 15 residues. CDR1 is SGDLS and CDR2 is YYNGEE in the germline V gene. The CDR3 DNA follows: TGTGCCAGCAGCGTAGGTGGAGGTTGGGGAGAGACCCAGTACTTC. This encodes CASSVGGGWGETQYF.

This clonotype has a handful of counts. This chain uses TRBV12-3 or TRBV12-4 with TRBJ2-3; a weak D match, TRBD2 (7 bases). CDR3 length equals 15 residues. V was pared by 8 bases and J by 4 bases, with 19 bases between. The CDR3 here is CASGSVGGLADTQYF. DNA for the CDR3: TGTGCCAGCGGTAGTGTGGGGGGGCTGGCAGATACGCAGTATTTT.

V usage is TRBV27 and J usage is TRBJ1-1, with D unresolved. V was shortened by 3 bases and J by 5 bases, with 10 bases between the two germline ends. The germline V gene encodes CDR1 MNHEY and CDR2 SMNVEV (reference sequence). This CDR3 is built from 13 residues. The CDR3 protein is CASSLVKWTEAFF. CDR3 DNA: TGTGCCAGCAGTTTGGTCAAGTGGACTGAAGCTTTCTTT.

The chain employs TRBV13 and TRBJ2-1; no clear D gene. Germline V gives CDR1 PRHDT, CDR2 FYEKMQ (reference sequence). The CDR3 is made up of 15 amino acids. Between the trimmed V and J ends, which lost 1 base and 8 bases, there was a span of 15 bases. The CDR3 coding sequence is TGTGCCAGCAGCTTAGAGGGTCTTAAGGGCGATGAGCAGTTCTTC. Translation: CASSLEGLKGDEQFF.

The count of this clonotype is one. The chain is built from TRBV29-1 and TRBJ2-5; possibly TRBD1 for D (7 bases). Germline CDR1 and CDR2: SQVTM and ANQGSEA. This CDR3 has 14 amino acids. With 7 bases removed from V and 5 bases from J, the gap between germline ends came to 20 bases. DNA for the CDR3: TGCAGCGCCTGGGCGGGGACAGCCGGGGAGACCCAGTACTTC. Translation: CSAWAGTAGETQYF. Looking up the rest from reference TRBV29-1 and TRBJ2-5 gives the full variable domain: SAVISQKPSRDICQRGTSLTIQCQVDSQVTMMFWYRQQPGQSLTLIATANQGSEATYESGFVIDKFPISRPNLTFSTLTVSNMSPEDSSIYLCSAWAGTAGETQYFGPGTRLLVL.

This chain connects TRBV14 to TRBJ2-3; D is undetermined. V lost 0 bases, J lost 11 bases, and 9 bases lay in between. The CDR3 loop spans 12 amino acids. Germline V gene data show CDR1 as SGHDN and CDR2 as FVKESK. CDR3 DNA sequence: TGTGCCAGCAGCCAAGAAAAGGGTGGGCAGTATTTT. This encodes CASSQEKGGQYF.

The CDR3 nucleotides read TGTGCCAGCAGTGAAGGGGGAGGCCCTTCTTATGGCTACACCTTC. Its translation: CASSEGGGPSYGYTF. The chain is built from TRBV6-1 and TRBJ1-2, with D unresolved. The CDR3 is 15 amino acids. The germline V and J ends were trimmed by 1 base and 5 bases, with 14 bases remaining between them. Germline CDR1 reads MNHNS; CDR2 reads SASEGT.